The present T cell receptor (beta chain) was sequenced within a study of graft-versus-host responses after intestinal transplantation. For the study at large: Multivisceral, liver-intestinal, or isolated intestinal transplants were given to recipients.

A remark on this clone: Its cognate antigen is unknown.

Only in-frame clones appear in the TCRdb table, and some are missing; sequencing was by immunoSEQ multiplex PCR. The sample includes tens of thousands of clones, roughly 92% of them seen just once. General study findings and limits: There was an association between peak levels of circulating GvH clones and early post-transplant HvG declines. The presence of high graft-versus-host to host-versus-graft clonal ratios in allografts characterized patients with graft-donor T cell macrochimerism. Among recipient marrow samples, GvH clones were found; some appeared first in ileum or blood.

Trimming at V came to 3 bases and at J to 6 bases, leaving 1 base not matched to a gene. This CDR3 has 14 amino acids. CDR1 is SEHNR, CDR2 FQNEAQ, per germline (reference sequence). This chain uses TRBV7-9 with TRBJ2-1; 11 bases agree with TRBD1. The material sequenced was unstimulated CD4+ T cells sorted from spleen or lymph node cells, taken before intestinal transplant. This clonotype was obtained from a human donor who received an intestinal transplant. This CDR3 is CASSLGQGVNEQFF. The CDR3 nucleotides read TGTGCCAGCAGCTTGGGACAGGGGGTCAATGAGCAGTTCTTC.